These 31 T cell receptor beta chains originate from one sample sequenced in a study of blood T cells in healthy people across ages. It was with a sample-barcoded 5' primer and a J-beta primer mix that a second PCR of roughly 6 to 12 cycles was run. TCRdb re-analysed the 5' RACE reads in MiXCR, keeping a single row per CDR3 protein. Of about 1,600,000 distinct CDR3 sequences in the sample, roughly 40% are singletons; the top ten hold 6.5% to 10%. Sequenced sample: blood. The receptors here all came from a woman younger than 35 in good health.

This clonotype was detected only a few times. V usage is TRBV27 and J usage is TRBJ1-4; D call uncertain. V shed 5 bases and J shed 7 bases, with 11 bases lying between them. CDR3 length equals 13 residues. Germline V gene data show CDR1 as MNHEY and CDR2 as SMNVEV (reference sequence). The CDR3 here is CASSESIGEKLFF. CDR3 DNA: TGTGCCAGCAGTGAGAGTATCGGTGAAAAACTGTTTTTT.

A few counts support this clonotype. The chain combines TRBV20-1 with TRBJ2-7; TRBD1 matches 10 bases. The CDR3 totals 12 residues. Germline lookup yields CDR1 DFQATT and CDR2 SNEGSKA (reference sequence). V shed 7 bases, J shed 5 bases, and the junction held 5 bases outside the gene matches. The CDR3: CSGQGAFDEQYF. The CDR3 DNA reads TGCAGTGGACAGGGGGCTTTCGACGAGCAGTACTTC.

CDR3 DNA: TGCGCCAGCAGCATGACTAGCGGGATATCCTACGAGCAGTACTTC. This encodes CASSMTSGISYEQYF. The chain is built from TRBV5-1 and TRBJ2-4; TRBD2 aligns across 11 bases. Matching the DNA end better, TRBJ2-7 makes the J call doubtful. CDR3 length: 15 amino acids. Germline assignment: CDR1 SGHRS and CDR2 YFSETQ.

The chain employs TRBV29-1 and TRBJ1-1; D is perhaps TRBD1 (6 bases). V was trimmed by 7 bases and J by 1 base, leaving 16 bases between them. The V gene's germline CDR1 is SQVTM and CDR2 ANQGSEA. This CDR3 contains 14 residues. CDR3 in DNA: TGCAGCGCTCGTAAAGGGGGGAAGAACACTGAAGCTTTCTTT. It codes for CSARKGGKNTEAFF. Drawing the rest from reference TRBV29-1 and TRBJ1-1, the complete variable domain is SAVISQKPSRDICQRGTSLTIQCQVDSQVTMMFWYRQQPGQSLTLIATANQGSEATYESGFVIDKFPISRPNLTFSTLTVSNMSPEDSSIYLCSARKGGKNTEAFFGQGTRLTVV.

V usage is TRBV7-9 and J usage is TRBJ2-7, with unresolved D. V was shortened by 3 bases and J by 0 bases, with 12 bases between the two germline ends. The germline V gene has CDR1 SEHNR and CDR2 FQNEAQ (reference sequence). This CDR3 has 15 amino acids. CDR3 sequence: CASSFTPPSSYEQYF. CDR3 coding DNA: TGTGCCAGCAGCTTTACACCGCCTAGCTCCTACGAGCAGTACTTC.

This clonotype was counted between two and nine times. The chain employs TRBV20-1 and TRBJ1-2, with a weak D call TRBD1 (5 bases). Germline lookup yields CDR1 DFQATT and CDR2 SNEGSKA (reference sequence). V was trimmed by 3 bases and J by 1 base, leaving 12 bases between them. The CDR3 totals 14 residues. DNA for the CDR3: TGCAGTGCTAGCCGGGGCCCTCTTAACTATGGCTACACCTTC. Its protein product is CSASRGPLNYGYTF.

The CDR3 nucleotides read TGTGCCAGCAGTTACAGGGCTCTTAACCACTTCTCTGGGGCCAACGTCCTGACTTTC. It specifies CASSYRALNHFSGANVLTF. This chain uses TRBV6-2 or TRBV6-3 with TRBJ2-6; no reliable D call. Germline CDR1 reads MNHEY; CDR2 reads SVGEGT. The CDR3 has 19 amino acids. Trimming shortened V by 2 bases and J by 0 bases, and 17 bases separated the two germline ends.

This clonotype was detected only a few times. The chain carries TRBV4-1 and TRBJ1-4, with 7 bases matching TRBD1. V shed 1 base and J 7 bases; nucleotides not matched to a gene: 9. The CDR3 contains 16 residues. CDR1 and CDR2 (germline): MGHRA, YSYEKL. CDR3 nucleotide sequence: TGCGCCAGCAGCCAAGCCTACAGGGGCGTTGGTGAAAAACTGTTTTTT. This sequence encodes CASSQAYRGVGEKLFF.

The rearrangement uses TRBV6-1 and TRBJ2-7, with a possible D match to TRBD2 (5 bases). Looked up from germline, CDR1 is MNHNS and CDR2 is SASEGT. The CDR3 runs to 16 residues. V was shortened by 4 bases and J by 3 bases, with 19 bases between the two germline ends. CDR3 sequence reads: CASSGQPGNGFYEQYF. DNA for the CDR3: TGTGCCAGCAGTGGACAACCGGGGAATGGGTTCTACGAGCAGTACTTC.

This chain uses TRBV12-5 with TRBJ2-3; 8 nucleotides match TRBD2. This CDR3 spans 15 amino acids. Germline V gene sequence: CDR1 LGHNT, CDR2 FRNRAP. The trim removed 4 bases at V and 6 bases at J, leaving 9 bases unmatched. The CDR3 DNA follows: TGTGCTAGTGGTTCCTCGACTAGCGCCAGGGATACGCAGTATTTT. As protein: CASGSSTSARDTQYF.

The chain joins TRBV20-1 to TRBJ2-3; D is perhaps TRBD2 (7 bases). Germline loops: CDR1 DFQATT, CDR2 SNEGSKA (reference sequence). This CDR3 contains 15 residues. V lost 1 base and J lost 3, with 14 bases in between. The CDR3 spells CSARAGGTGTDTQYF. The DNA for the CDR3 is TGCAGTGCTAGAGCGGGGGGCACTGGAACAGATACGCAGTATTTT.

This clonotype came up a few times. This sequence joins TRBV25-1 and TRBJ2-3; 13 nucleotides agree with TRBD2. The CDR3 loop spans 17 amino acids. Germline trimming cut 0 bases from V and 4 bases from J; bases unmatched to any gene: 4. Germline CDR1 MGHDK, CDR2 SYGVNS. CDR3 residues: CASSEYGLAGDSDTQYF. The CDR3 DNA reads TGTGCCAGCAGTGAATACGGACTAGCGGGGGACTCAGATACGCAGTATTTT.

With respect to this clonotype: Sequence at one end of the junction differs from germline and may be a read error. The chain carries TRBV12-3 or TRBV12-4 and TRBJ2-3; no clear D. This CDR3 has 13 residues. The DNA for the CDR3 is TGTGCCAGCAGTTTGACCGGCACAGATACGGAGTATTTT. Its translation is CASSLTGTDTEYF.

On this clonotype: A much larger clone lies a single base off, so this may be a read error. The DNA of the CDR3 is TGTGCCAGCAGTAACCGGGACAGGGATTTCTACGAGCAGTTCTTC. Translated: CASSNRDRDFYEQFF. The chain combines TRBV12-3 or TRBV12-4 with TRBJ2-1; 9 nucleotides align to TRBD1. The CDR3 loop spans 15 amino acids. J was trimmed by 10 bases and V by 5 bases; bases with no gene match: 12.

This clonotype was found a few times. The gene calls are TRBV7-6 and TRBJ2-3; TRBD1 matches 9 bases. Trimming took 5 bases from V and 6 from J; bases not matched to a gene: 9. Germline V gene lookup returns CDR1 SGHVS and CDR2 FNYEAQ. This CDR3 region has 15 residues. The CDR3 protein is CASSTGTGRSDTQYF. The CDR3 bases are TGTGCCAGCAGCACCGGGACAGGGCGTTCGGATACGCAGTATTTT.

This sequence joins TRBV10-3 and TRBJ1-5; D ambiguous. The germline V and J ends were trimmed by 6 bases and 4 bases, with 16 bases remaining between them. The germline CDR1 and CDR2 sequences are ENHRY and SYGVKD. The CDR3 is 15 residues long. The CDR3 DNA sequence: TGTGCCATCAGCGGAAAGGAACAGAGTAATCAGCCCCAGCATTTT. This sequence encodes CAISGKEQSNQPQHF.

This clonotype was seen a few times. The CDR3 DNA reads TGCAGTGCTAGAGGGGCGGGGGGCATAGAGACCCAGTACTTC. Translating it yields CSARGAGGIETQYF. The J gene is TRBJ2-5, the V gene TRBV20-1, with 8 nucleotides matching TRBD2. V lost 1 base and J lost 4; bases outside the gene matches: 5. Germline V gives CDR1 DFQATT, CDR2 SNEGSKA (reference sequence). This CDR3 has 14 amino acids.

The chain couples TRBV3-1 to TRBJ2-1; the D gene is possibly TRBD2 (6 bases). Trimming left V 1 base short and J 6 bases short, with 13 bases between. The CDR3 contains 15 residues. Germline lookup yields CDR1 LGHDT and CDR2 YNNKEL (reference sequence). The CDR3 sequence: CASSQAGVPPNEQFF. CDR3 coding DNA: TGTGCCAGCAGCCAAGCGGGAGTCCCTCCCAATGAGCAGTTCTTC.

A word on this clonotype: The junction departs from germline at one end; a sequencing error may be responsible. The chain is built from TRBV20-1 and TRBJ2-5; D unclear. CDR1 is DFQATT and CDR2 is SNEGSKA in the germline V gene (reference sequence). The CDR3 is made up of 12 amino acids. The CDR3 region has the DNA TGCAGTGCTAGCGAGAGTACCGAGAGCCAGTACTTC. Translation: CSASESTESQYF.

The chain links TRBV30 to TRBJ1-2; D not resolved. CDR3 length: 13 amino acids. The germline gives CDR1 GTSNPN, CDR2 SVGIG (reference sequence). V was clipped by 3 bases and J by 10 bases, with 18 bases between them. CDR3 coding DNA: TGTGCCTGGAGCCCAGCACCTCAGACTGTCTACACCTTC. Its translation: CAWSPAPQTVYTF.

The CDR3 coding sequence is TGTGCCAGCAGCCAAGACGGAGAGACCCAGTTCTTC. It translates to CASSQDGETQFF. This rearrangement joins TRBV4-2 to TRBJ2-1; D gene unclear. This CDR3 has 12 amino acids. CDR1 is LGHNA and CDR2 is YNFKEQ in the germline V gene. The ends were cut back, 0 bases at V and 13 bases at J, with 10 bases in the middle.

This clonotype was seen a few times. CDR3: CASSVSGTYNEQFF. CDR3 sequence (DNA): TGTGCCAGCAGTGTGAGCGGGACCTACAATGAGCAGTTCTTC. The rearrangement uses TRBV6-1 and TRBJ2-1; 7 positions agree with TRBD2. The CDR3 consists of 14 residues. The J segment lost 2 bases and the V segment lost 4 bases, leaving 2 bases of the junction unmatched. Germline V lookup: CDR1 MNHNS, CDR2 SASEGT.

The chain couples TRBV6-1 to TRBJ1-2; 8 bases are a match to TRBD1. CDR3 length: 13 residues. With 6 bases clipped from V and 3 bases from J, the junction kept 3 bases outside the gene matches. The germline V gene has CDR1 MNHNS and CDR2 SASEGT. CDR3 DNA: TGTGCCAGCAGCCGGGACAGGCACTATGGCTACACCTTC. This codes for CASSRDRHYGYTF.

The CDR3 DNA reads TGTGCCAGCAGGGATCTAGCGGGAGTTATAAATGAGCAGTTCTTC. Amino acids: CASRDLAGVINEQFF. This chain uses TRBV6-1 with TRBJ2-1; 10 bases fit TRBD2. The CDR3 totals 15 residues. The V and J ends lost 6 bases and 7 bases, in that order; junction bases with no gene match: 9. Looked up from germline, CDR1 is MNHNS and CDR2 is SASEGT.

V is TRBV5-1 and J is TRBJ2-7, with a tentative D call TRBD2 (5 bases). With 7 bases removed from V and 3 bases from J, the gap between germline ends came to 20 bases. Germline V gene lookup returns CDR1 SGHRS and CDR2 YFSETQ. This CDR3 has 15 amino acids. The CDR3 sequence is CASGPRTGLSYEQYF. CDR3 DNA sequence: TGCGCCAGCGGCCCGAGGACTGGCTTAAGCTACGAGCAGTACTTC.

V usage is TRBV7-9 and J usage is TRBJ2-7; D might be TRBD1 (5 bases). V lost 3 bases and J 1 base, leaving 13 bases between the germline ends. CDR3 size: 15 residues. The germline CDR1 and CDR2 sequences are SEHNR and FQNEAQ (reference sequence). In DNA, the CDR3 is TGTGCCAGCAGCTTCCCCACTACAGGTTCCTACGAGCAGTACTTC. Protein: CASSFPTTGSYEQYF.

This chain links TRBV10-3 with TRBJ2-5, with TRBD1 matching over 10 bases. Trimming at V came to 11 bases and at J to 11 bases, leaving 17 bases not matched to a gene. Germline V gene sequence: CDR1 ENHRY, CDR2 SYGVKD. The CDR3 is 14 residues long. CDR3: CAARQGAGYNEQYF. CDR3 nucleotide sequence: TGTGCCGCGAGACAGGGGGCTGGATACAATGAGCAGTACTTC.

The chain is built from TRBV10-2 and TRBJ1-4; TRBD1 matches 7 bases. The CDR3 consists of 15 residues. Germline V gene sequence: CDR1 WSHSY, CDR2 SAAADI. V trimming: 4 bases; J trimming: 8 bases; junction bases outside the gene matches: 10. CDR3 in amino acids: CASSVPGEGAEKLFF. For the CDR3, the DNA is TGCGCCAGCAGTGTCCCTGGGGAGGGGGCGGAAAAACTGTTTTTT.

This clonotype has more than one count but fewer than ten. This chain uses TRBV29-1 with TRBJ1-1, with TRBD1 identical over 9 bases. CDR1 and CDR2 from the germline V gene are SQVTM and ANQGSEA. J lost 4 bases, V lost 6 bases, and 9 bases had no gene match. The CDR3 contains 14 residues. The CDR3 protein is CSVDPGQGSTEAFF. CDR3 coding DNA: TGCAGCGTCGACCCGGGACAGGGTAGCACTGAAGCTTTCTTT. Full variable domain (missing parts from reference TRBV29-1 and TRBJ1-1): SAVISQKPSRDICQRGTSLTIQCQVDSQVTMMFWYRQQPGQSLTLIATANQGSEATYESGFVIDKFPISRPNLTFSTLTVSNMSPEDSSIYLCSVDPGQGSTEAFFGQGTRLTVV.

This chain joins TRBV11-2 and TRBJ2-4; 7 bases map to TRBD2. Germline V lookup: CDR1 SGHAT, CDR2 FQNNGV. V was pared by 5 bases and J by 6 bases, with 13 bases of the junction left unmatched. The CDR3 has 16 amino acids. DNA of the CDR3: TGTGCCAGCAGCCCACCGGGCGGGGAGGGCAGAAACATTCAGTACTTC. It specifies CASSPPGGEGRNIQYF.

The V and J genes are TRBV28 and TRBJ2-7; 9 bases align to TRBD2. With V trimmed by 3 bases and J by 6 bases, 6 bases remained unmatched. Germline values: CDR1 MDHEN, CDR2 SYDVKM. This CDR3 contains 14 residues. CDR3 nucleotide sequence: TGTGCCAGCAGTTTGGGGGCGGGAGGGCGCGAGCAGTACTTC. This sequence encodes CASSLGAGGREQYF.